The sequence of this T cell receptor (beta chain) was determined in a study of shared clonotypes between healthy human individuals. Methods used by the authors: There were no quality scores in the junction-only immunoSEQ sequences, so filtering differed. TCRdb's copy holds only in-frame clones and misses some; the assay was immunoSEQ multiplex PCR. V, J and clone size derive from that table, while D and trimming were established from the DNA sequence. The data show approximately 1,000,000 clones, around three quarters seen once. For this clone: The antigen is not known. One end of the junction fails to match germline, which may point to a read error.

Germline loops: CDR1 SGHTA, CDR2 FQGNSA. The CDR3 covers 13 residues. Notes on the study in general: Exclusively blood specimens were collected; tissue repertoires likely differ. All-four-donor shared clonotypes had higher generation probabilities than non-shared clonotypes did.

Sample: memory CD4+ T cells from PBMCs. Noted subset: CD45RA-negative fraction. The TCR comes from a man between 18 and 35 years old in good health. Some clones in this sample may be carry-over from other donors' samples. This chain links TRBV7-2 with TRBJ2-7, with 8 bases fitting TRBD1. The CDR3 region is CVTRDRSSYEQYF. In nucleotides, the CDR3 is TGCGTAACCCGGGACAGGAGCTCCTACGAGCAGTACTTC.